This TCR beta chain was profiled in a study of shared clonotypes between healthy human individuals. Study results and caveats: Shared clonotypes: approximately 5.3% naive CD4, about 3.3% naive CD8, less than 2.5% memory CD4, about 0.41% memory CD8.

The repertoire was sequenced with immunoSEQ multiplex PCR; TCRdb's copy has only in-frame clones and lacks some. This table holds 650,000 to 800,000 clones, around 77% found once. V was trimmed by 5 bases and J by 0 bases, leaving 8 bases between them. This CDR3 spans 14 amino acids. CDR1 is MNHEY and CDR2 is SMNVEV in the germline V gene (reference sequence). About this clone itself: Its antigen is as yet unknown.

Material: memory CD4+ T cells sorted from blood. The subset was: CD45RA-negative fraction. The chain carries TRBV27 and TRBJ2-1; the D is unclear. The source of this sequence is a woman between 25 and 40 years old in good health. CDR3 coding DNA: TGTGCCAGCAGTCTCCAGAGCTCCTACAATGAGCAGTTCTTC. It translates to CASSLQSSYNEQFF.